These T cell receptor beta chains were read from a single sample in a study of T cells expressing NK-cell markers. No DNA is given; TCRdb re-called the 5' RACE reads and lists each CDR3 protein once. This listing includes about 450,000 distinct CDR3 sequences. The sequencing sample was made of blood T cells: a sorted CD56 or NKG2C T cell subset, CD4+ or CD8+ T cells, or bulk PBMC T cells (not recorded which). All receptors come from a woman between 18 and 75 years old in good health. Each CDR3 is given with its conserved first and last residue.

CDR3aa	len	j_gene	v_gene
CASSYSWEMTVHF	13	TRBJ2-3	TRBV6-5
CSVEGGADEKLFF	13	TRBJ1-4	TRBV29-1
CASSLRASTVSNSPLHF	17	TRBJ1-6	TRBV3-1
CATSRSRDRTQPQHF	15	TRBJ1-5	TRBV15
CASSSQGTGGTGELFF	16	TRBJ2-2	TRBV5-6
CASSIGAVSGSDTQYF	16	TRBJ2-3	TRBV19
CASSFSLPGSSPGELFF	17	TRBJ2-2	TRBV7-7
CASSQDTTPEGDTQYF	16	TRBJ2-3	TRBV3-1
CASSFGSRRTGELFF	15	TRBJ2-2	TRBV5-6
CASSLRGRDRYSNQPQHF	18	TRBJ1-5	TRBV7-2
CARGGVQETQYF	12	TRBJ2-5	TRBV19
CASSEGTGGTDTQYF	15	TRBJ2-3	TRBV11-1
CASSLGGTGVTNEQFF	16	TRBJ2-1	TRBV11-3
CASRRVAGSNEQFF	14	TRBJ2-1	TRBV11-1
CASSTTWQETQYF	13	TRBJ2-5	TRBV11-2
CASSYRRRITDTQYF	15	TRBJ2-3	TRBV6-2/TRBV6-3
CSARENGRASETQYF	15	TRBJ2-5	TRBV20-1
CASSYADTNYEQYF	14	TRBJ2-7	TRBV5-1
CASSFQRASNSPLHF	15	TRBJ1-6	TRBV7-2
CASSPPPSHYNEQFF	15	TRBJ2-1	TRBV18
CSVVQDSPYNEQFF	14	TRBJ2-1	TRBV29-1
CSAPLGGTVAKNIQYF	16	TRBJ2-4	TRBV20-1
CASSSWTYSHEQYF	14	TRBJ2-7	TRBV5-1
CASSLVGDDNEQFF	14	TRBJ2-1	TRBV7-8
CASSPREMTEAFF	13	TRBJ1-1	TRBV6-2/TRBV6-3
CASSFEGSSYEQYF	14	TRBJ2-7	TRBV7-8
CASSARVYEQFF	12	TRBJ2-1	TRBV2
CASSLPGWGASEKLFF	16	TRBJ1-4	TRBV7-8
CSVESQHTDTQYF	13	TRBJ2-3	TRBV29-1
CASSPAKRTGDNSPLHF	17	TRBJ1-6	TRBV5-1
CASSQDEGVGYTF	13	TRBJ1-2	TRBV4-3
CASSPWDGNEKLFF	14	TRBJ1-4	TRBV18
CASSDGLAFDNEQFF	15	TRBJ2-1	TRBV7-3
CSVERTGDHTYEQYF	15	TRBJ2-7	TRBV29-1
CSATGFDEQFF	11	TRBJ2-1	TRBV20-1
CASSETGTGGETQYF	15	TRBJ2-5	TRBV7-9
CASSLRGKPKNTGELFF	17	TRBJ2-2	TRBV5-6
CAISESWEQFF	11	TRBJ2-1	TRBV10-3
CSARDRVAGYSGANVLTF	18	TRBJ2-6	TRBV20-1
CASSLYDIGTEAFF	14	TRBJ1-1	TRBV7-8
CASSASAGAGTEAFF	15	TRBJ1-1	TRBV7-9
CSVGPGLAGYTGELFF	16	TRBJ2-2	TRBV29-1
CAISESPGLAGLNEQFF	17	TRBJ2-1	TRBV10-3
CASDPTRHGFSGNTIYF	17	TRBJ1-3	TRBV19
CASSLRPGSNTGELFF	16	TRBJ2-2	TRBV7-3
CASSFATDNYGYTF	14	TRBJ1-2	TRBV7-9
CASSSLGGGATDTQYF	16	TRBJ2-3	TRBV27
CASSPRLAGAIDTQYF	16	TRBJ2-3	TRBV9
CSAKGGGGYNEQFF	14	TRBJ2-1	TRBV20-1
CSAPPEGYGYTF	12	TRBJ1-2	TRBV20-1
CASSLEGAPAEAFF	14	TRBJ1-1	TRBV11-1
CASSRRDRAYTEAFF	15	TRBJ1-1	TRBV5-1